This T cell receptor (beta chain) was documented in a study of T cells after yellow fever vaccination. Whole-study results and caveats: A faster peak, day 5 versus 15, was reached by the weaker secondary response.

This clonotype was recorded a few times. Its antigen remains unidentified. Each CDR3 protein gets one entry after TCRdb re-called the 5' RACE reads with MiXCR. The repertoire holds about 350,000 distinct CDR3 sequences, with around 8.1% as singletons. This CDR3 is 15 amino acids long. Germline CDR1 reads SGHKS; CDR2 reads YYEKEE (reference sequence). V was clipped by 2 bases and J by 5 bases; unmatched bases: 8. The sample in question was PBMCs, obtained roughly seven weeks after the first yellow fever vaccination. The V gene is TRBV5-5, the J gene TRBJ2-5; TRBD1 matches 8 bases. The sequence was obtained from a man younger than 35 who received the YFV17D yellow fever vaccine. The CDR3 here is CASSFGQGGTETQYF. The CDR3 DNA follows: TGTGCCAGCAGCTTCGGACAGGGTGGGACGGAGACCCAGTACTTC.